The source of this T cell receptor beta chain is a study of CD8 T cells in Susac syndrome. The study, taken as a whole, reports: The study conceded that relatively few individuals underwent its TCR sequencing and HLA analysis.

V lost 4 bases and J lost 0, with 12 bases in between. From germline, CDR1 is KGHDR and CDR2 SFDVKD. The CDR3 is 17 residues long. After extraction with the RNeasy kit, about 0.45 to 1 ug of the RNA was reverse transcribed using random hexamers. One entry per CDR3 protein, called by TCRdb with MiXCR from the immunoSEQ multiplex PCR reads. Seen here are 200,000 to 300,000 distinct CDR3 sequences, approximately 92% observed once, and the top ten hold approximately 0.072%. In the case of this clonotype: Its antigen is not known.

High-throughput TCR beta sequencing covered peripheral CD8+ and CD4+ T cells. Purification of the CD8+ and CD4+ T cells relied on negative isolation, and TEMRA cells underwent FACS enrichment. The receptor was derived from a human donor with multiple sclerosis. V gene TRBV24-1 combines with J gene TRBJ2-6; D not resolved. The sequenced sample consisted of CD4+ T cells from PBMCs. The CDR3 sequence is CATSDGSPYSGANVLTF. The DNA for the CDR3 is TGTGCCACCAGTGACGGTAGCCCTTACTCTGGGGCCAACGTCCTGACTTTC.